This T cell receptor (beta chain) is drawn from a study of blood T cell repertoires in COVID-19 (dated by TCRdb to about 2020). About the investigation overall: Samples from collaborators originated in the United States, Italy and Spain and spanned both the acute and convalescent phases of COVID-19. The prospective study material was composed of cDNA or gDNA derived from T cells, B-cell-depleted T cells, or PBMCs. The dataset comprised deeply sampled blood TCRbeta repertoires from subjects exposed to, actively infected with, or recovered from COVID-19. The repertoires were released in a freely available public database intended as a resource for research on the immune response to SARS-CoV-2. Samples were obtained from the ongoing ImmuneRACE study (first 160 participants) and from some 1,200 subjects provided by 6 global collaborators. Sample metadata almost always included a de-identified subject ID, COVID-19 status, age in years and sex. Where available, HLA class I and class II types were obtained from metadata supplied by the sample provider rather than from assay-based typing.

TCRbeta CDR3 regions were amplified from genomic DNA using the immunoSEQ Assay, a bias-controlled multiplex PCR. The original methods were these. Within the assay, amplification of reference gene primers was used to estimate how many nucleated cells each sample contained. To quantify the absolute abundance of each unique TCRbeta CDR3 rearrangement, sequence reads were collapsed and filtered. For each sample, productive Simpson clonality was calculated as the square root of Simpson's diversity index across productive rearrangements. In TCRdb, the immuneACCESS table is reduced to in-frame sequences with V and J assigned. These tables do not hold every clone; where another copy was compared, an unresolved V gene accounts for under half, and the others remain unexplained. The D gene and trimming were derived from the DNA, and the V and J assignments and clone size from that table. This sample is represented by over 75,000 clones; approximately 90% of them were singletons. Of the sample, 1.5% to 2% falls within the top ten clones.

For this chain, trimming is 1 base at the V end and 3 bases at the J end, and the number of junction bases without a gene match is 8. The germline V gene provides CDR1 LGHNA and CDR2 YSLEER. Spanning cysteine to phenylalanine, the CDR3 consists of 17 amino acids. The entry retains the CDR3 DNA only, 51 bases that are in frame from base 1. About this clone itself: Its antigen target is currently unknown. No base quality values were provided; no much bigger clone lies one nucleotide off.

Results and caveats for the whole study, not just this receptor: The quantity of clinical and demographic metadata differed by source and by participant and was supplied without curation.

Whole blood was collected in K2EDTA tubes by collaborating institutions according to the institutions' own protocols. For TCRbeta analysis, collaborators shipped samples in one of three forms: frozen whole blood, isolated PBMCs, or DNA extracted from either of those sample types. The sequenced material came from peripheral blood. The clonotype was recovered from a man aged 60 to 69 with acute or convalescent COVID-19. The chain is encoded by TRBV4-3 joined to TRBJ2-1; 8 bases in between match TRBD1. The CDR3 reads as follows: CASSQGAGQDVYNEQFF. Read as DNA, the sequence is TGCGCCAGCAGCCAAGGGGCGGGACAGGACGTCTACAATGAGCAGTTCTTC.